One sample yielded the 2 T cell receptor beta chains listed below, sequenced in a study of cytomegalovirus exposure and HLA in healthy donors. 60 Vbeta and 13 Jbeta primers were used in PCR. Clones were sequenced by immunoSEQ multiplex PCR, and TCRdb holds only the in-frame ones, with some missing. The profile shows fewer than 150,000 clones, 80% of them singletons. The sample comprised PBMCs. The receptors were sampled from a man between 25 and 39 years old in good health and CMV-seronegative.

The chain is built from TRBV30 and TRBJ1-1; 7 nucleotides align to TRBD1. The CDR3 runs 13 residues. The germline V gene has CDR1 GTSNPN and CDR2 SVGIG (reference sequence). J gave up 3 bases and V 5 bases, and 6 bases lay outside the gene matches. The CDR3 region has the DNA TGTGCCTGGGACAGGGTATCGGACACTGAAGCTTTCTTT. Its translation is CAWDRVSDTEAFF.

This rearrangement joins TRBV15 to TRBJ1-2, with TRBD1 as a possible D gene (6 bases). Trimming stripped 1 base from V and 4 bases from J, with 13 bases between. This CDR3 region has 15 residues. Germline assignment: CDR1 LNHNV and CDR2 YYDKDF (reference sequence). In DNA form, the CDR3 reads TGTGCCACCAGCAGAGCGGGGGGCGGACCCTATGGCTACACCTTC. Residues: CATSRAGGGPYGYTF.